This T cell receptor beta chain was captured in a study of shared clonotypes between healthy human individuals. The CDR3 has 14 residues. The V gene's germline CDR1 is MNHNY and CDR2 SVGAGI (reference sequence). The J segment lost 5 bases and the V segment lost 3 bases, leaving 6 bases of the junction unmatched. Unsorted PBMC contributed approximately 300 ng DNA, 30,000 to 35,000 T cell genomes, to each replicate PCR. Unsorted PBMCs provided DNA that was sequenced on ten immunoSEQ deep assay plates. Per the original methods: Filtering differed because ImmunoSEQ produced junction-only sequences that carried no quality scores. TCRdb's table, derived via immunoSEQ multiplex PCR, lists solely in-frame clones and lacks some. That table supplies the V and J calls and clone size; D and trimming were determined from the DNA. Found here are over 400,000 clones, approximately 81% of them singletons; the top ten hold 12%.

This chain links TRBV6-6 with TRBJ2-7, with TRBD1 identical over 8 bases. Sequencing was done on a sample of PBMCs. This sequence was found in a woman aged 40 to 55 in good health. Some clones in this sample may be carry-over from other donors' samples. This chain's CDR3 is CASSYNRGVNEQYF. The CDR3 bases are TGTGCCAGCAGTTATAACAGGGGGGTAAACGAGCAGTACTTC.